The 10 T cell receptor beta chains listed next were all sequenced from one sample in a study of human T cells and chemical hapten exposure. Time point: pre-sensitization, week 0. The treatment: therapeutic diphenylcyclopropenone sensitization with weekly scalp DPC. TCRdb reanalysed the RACE reads using MiXCR and keeps one entry per CDR3 protein. The top ten hold over 2% of the sample, which has 240,000 or so distinct CDR3 sequences, 7% to 10% seen once. Sample: whole blood, taken in connection with sensitization to the hapten diphenylcyclopropenone (DPC). The receptor set was obtained from a woman aged 40 to 50 with alopecia areata. Some clones in this sample may be carry-over from other donors' samples.

The J gene is TRBJ2-4, the V gene TRBV3-1; 9 bases line up with TRBD1. Germline loops: CDR1 LGHDT, CDR2 YNNKEL (reference sequence). The ends lost 2 bases at V and 10 bases at J; junction bases unmatched: 9. The CDR3 has 15 residues. CDR3 sequence reads: CASSQTPYGQGIQYF. The CDR3 region has the DNA TGTGCCAGCAGCCAAACCCCGTACGGACAGGGGATTCAGTACTTC. Based on the CDR3 plus reference TRBV3-1 and TRBJ2-4, the full variable domain is DTAVSQTPKYLVTQMGNDKSIKCEQNLGHDTMYWYKQDSKKFLKIMFSYNNKELIINETVPNRFSPKSPDKAHLNLHINSLELGDSAVYFCASSQTPYGQGIQYFGAGTRLSVL.

This clonotype was seen a handful of times. The genes are TRBV28 and TRBJ2-3, with D hard to call. Germline lookup yields CDR1 MDHEN and CDR2 SYDVKM. V lost 3 bases, J lost 6 bases, and 13 bases lay in between. The CDR3 consists of 14 residues. As DNA, the CDR3 is TGTGCCAGCAGTTTTGAGCAGCTCTTGGATACGCAGTATTTT. Translated, it gives CASSFEQLLDTQYF.

The chain employs TRBV20-1 and TRBJ1-2; 7 bases fit TRBD1. Trimming took 3 bases from V and 3 from J; bases not matched to a gene: 4. CDR3 size: 13 residues. Germline CDR1 DFQATT, CDR2 SNEGSKA (reference sequence). The CDR3 bases are TGCAGTGCTAGTGGGGGACAGCACTATGGCTACACCTTC. This translates into CSASGGQHYGYTF.

The chain carries TRBV5-4 and TRBJ2-4; D perhaps matches TRBD2 (6 bases). The ends were cut back, 5 bases at V and 4 bases at J, with 16 bases in the middle. CDR1 and CDR2 (germline): SGHNT, YYREEE (reference sequence). This CDR3 is built from 15 residues. The chain's CDR3 is CASSRQSSGKNIQYF. The CDR3 nucleotides read TGTGCCAGCAGTCGCCAGAGTAGCGGAAAAAACATTCAGTACTTC.

CDR3 region: CASSPHSGMNTEAFF. Here the CDR3 DNA reads TGTGCCAGCAGTCCCCACTCTGGGATGAACACTGAAGCTTTCTTT. The J gene is TRBJ1-1, the V gene TRBV28; D gene uncertain. The CDR3 sequence is 15 residues long. V was trimmed by 5 bases and J by 0 bases, leaving 13 bases between them. Germline V CDR1 and CDR2: MDHEN, SYDVKM.

This chain joins TRBV6-2 or TRBV6-3 and TRBJ2-1; 8 bases are a match to TRBD2. The V segment lost 0 bases and the J segment 4 bases; nucleotides outside the gene matches: 11. Germline V gene sequence: CDR1 MNHEY, CDR2 SVGEGT. This CDR3 has 18 residues. Here the CDR3 reads CASSYSIPGGVVYNEQFF. The CDR3, as DNA: TGTGCCAGCAGTTACTCGATCCCCGGGGGGGTAGTTTACAATGAGCAGTTCTTC.

At least ten counts were recorded for this clonotype. The chain has TRBV28 and TRBJ2-7; 10 nucleotides line up with TRBD1. After removal of 4 bases from V and 2 bases from J, the junction contained 2 bases not matched to a gene. Looked up from germline, CDR1 is MDHEN and CDR2 is SYDVKM. This CDR3 comprises 14 residues. CDR3 sequence: CASSSGQGPYEQYF. The CDR3 DNA sequence: TGTGCCAGCAGTTCGGGACAGGGGCCCTACGAGCAGTACTTC.

This clonotype was counted a few times. The chain links TRBV6-2 or TRBV6-3 to TRBJ2-5; D may match TRBD1 or TRBD2 (6 bases each). The CDR3 sequence is 11 residues long. V shed 6 bases and J shed 8 bases, with 10 bases lying between them. Per germline, CDR1 MNHEY and CDR2 SVGEGT. CDR3 region: CASSPGATQYF. The CDR3 DNA follows: TGTGCCAGCAGCCCGGGGGCCACCCAGTACTTC.

This rearrangement joins TRBV27 to TRBJ2-3; D is uncertain. The ends were cut back, 5 bases at V and 4 bases at J, with 7 bases in the middle. Per the germline V gene, CDR1 is MNHEY and CDR2 is SMNVEV (reference sequence). The CDR3 runs 12 residues. CDR3 DNA: TGTGCCAGCAGTATTCCCCCAGATACGCAGTATTTT. The encoded protein is CASSIPPDTQYF.

This clonotype was detected only a few times. The J gene is TRBJ2-2, the V gene TRBV24-1; TRBD1 aligns across 10 bases. Looked up from germline, CDR1 is KGHDR and CDR2 is SFDVKD. The trim removed 1 base at V and 4 bases at J, leaving 5 bases unmatched. The CDR3 spans 17 residues. CDR3 in amino acids: CATSDFSGTGVTGELFF. The DNA of the CDR3 is TGTGCCACCAGTGATTTTTCCGGGACAGGGGTCACCGGGGAGCTGTTTTTT.